The 17 T cell receptor beta chains presented below share a single source sample, sequenced in a study of technical replicates of blood from several donors. The table came from immunoSEQ multiplex PCR; TCRdb's copy has only in-frame clones and leaves some out. The data hold roughly 93,000 clones, with around 95% observed a single time. The sequencing sample was made of T cells isolated from PBMCs. The source of these receptors is a human donor in good health.

The rearrangement links TRBV19 to TRBJ1-4; TRBD1 matches at 8 bases. Losses at the gene ends were 2 bases for V and 8 bases for J; bases not matched to a gene: 10. The V gene's germline CDR1 is LNHDA and CDR2 SQIVND (reference sequence). This CDR3 is 16 amino acids long. CDR3 DNA: TGTGCCAGTAGTATAACAGGAGGCAGGGGGCGCGAAAAACTGTTTTTT. It encodes CASSITGGRGREKLFF. The variable domain in full, with the rest retrieved from reference TRBV19 and TRBJ1-4, is DGGITQSPKYLFRKEGQNVTLSCEQNLNHDAMYWYRQDPGQGLRLIYYSQIVNDFQKGDIAEGYSVSREKKESFPLTVTSAQKNPTAFYLCASSITGGRGREKLFFGSGTQLSVL.

The chain joins TRBV14 to TRBJ2-5, with no clear D. CDR3 length: 14 amino acids. Germline V gene sequence: CDR1 SGHDN, CDR2 FVKESK. V gave up 3 bases and J gave up 2 bases, with 10 bases separating them. This CDR3 reads CASSHLRLQETQYF. The CDR3, as DNA: TGTGCCAGCAGCCATTTGAGGCTACAAGAGACCCAGTACTTC.

J is TRBJ2-7 and V is TRBV6-1, with 9 bases identical to TRBD1. From germline, CDR1 is MNHNS and CDR2 SASEGT. CDR3 size: 16 residues. J was trimmed by 5 bases and V by 4 bases; bases with no gene match: 12. The CDR3 loop is CASSALGTGSLDEQYF. The CDR3 coding sequence is TGTGCCAGCAGTGCCCTGGGGACAGGGTCTCTCGACGAGCAGTACTTC.

This chain connects TRBV6-6 to TRBJ1-2; 9 bases are shared with TRBD1. Germline CDR1 is MNHNY and CDR2 is SVGAGI (reference sequence). The V segment lost 6 bases and the J segment 4 bases; nucleotides outside the gene matches: 6. This CDR3 is built from 14 residues. CDR3 in DNA: TGTGCCAGCAGGACCGGGACAGGGACCTATGGCTACACCTTC. Amino acids: CASRTGTGTYGYTF.

The chain recombines TRBV6-5 with TRBJ1-1; D unclear. CDR1 MNHEY and CDR2 SVGAGI come from the germline V gene. This CDR3 spans 13 amino acids. Between the trimmed V and J ends, which lost 6 bases and 8 bases, there was a span of 16 bases. Here the CDR3 reads CASSKVSSAEAFF. In DNA form, the CDR3 reads TGTGCCAGCAGCAAAGTCTCGAGCGCAGAAGCTTTCTTT.

The rearrangement joins TRBV9 to TRBJ2-2; 9 nucleotides match TRBD1. The CDR3 is 16 amino acids. J lost 6 bases, V lost 0 bases, and 6 bases had no gene match. Germline values: CDR1 SGDLS, CDR2 YYNGEE. The CDR3 loop reads CASSVAWGQGAGELFF. The CDR3 DNA follows: TGTGCCAGCAGCGTAGCTTGGGGACAGGGAGCCGGGGAGCTGTTTTTT. Full variable domain (missing parts from reference TRBV9 and TRBJ2-2): DSGVTQTPKHLITATGQRVTLRCSPRSGDLSVYWYQQSLDQGLQFLIQYYNGEERAKGNILERFSAQQFPDLHSELNLSSLELGDSALYFCASSVAWGQGAGELFFGEGSRLTVL.

This clone showed up just once. The chain combines TRBV29-1 with TRBJ1-2; the match to TRBD1 covers 8 bases. Trimming cost V 6 bases and J 4 bases; bases outside gene matches: 19. The V gene's germline CDR1 is SQVTM and CDR2 ANQGSEA. The length of the CDR3 is 17 residues. DNA of the CDR3: TGCAGCGTCGTTAAACAAAACTCTGACAGGGGTTTCTATGGCTACACCTTC. Translation gives CSVVKQNSDRGFYGYTF.

The chain employs TRBV6-6 and TRBJ1-5; D is ambiguous. CDR1 and CDR2 from the germline V gene are MNHNY and SVGAGI (reference sequence). Trimming pared 5 bases from V and 6 bases from J, leaving 8 bases between. The CDR3 is 12 residues long. The CDR3 region is CASSPPGQPQHF. In DNA, the CDR3 is TGTGCCAGCAGTCCACCCGGTCAGCCCCAGCATTTT.

This chain's CDR3 is CASLNSTGGAGGPGRTGELFF. As DNA, the CDR3 is TGTGCCAGCCTTAACTCTACTGGAGGAGCGGGAGGGCCGGGTAGAACCGGGGAGCTGTTTTTT. The chain has TRBV2 and TRBJ2-2; TRBD2 matches at 10 bases. Germline CDR1 reads SNHLY; CDR2 reads FYNNEI. V lost 8 bases and J lost 5; bases outside the gene matches: 26. The CDR3 totals 21 residues. The full variable domain, in which reference TRBV2 and TRBJ2-2 provide the parts outside the CDR3, is EPEVTQTPSHQVTQMGQEVILRCVPISNHLYFYWYRQILGQKVEFLVSFYNNEISEKSEIFDDQFSVERPDGSNFTLKIRSTKLEDSAMYFCASLNSTGGAGGPGRTGELFFGEGSRLTVL.

CDR3 coding DNA: TGCGCCAGCAGCTTGGGGACAGGAGGTAATGAAAAACTGTTTTTT. Its translation is CASSLGTGGNEKLFF. The chain recombines TRBV5-1 with TRBJ1-4; 7 bases are a match to TRBD1. The ends lost 0 bases at V and 4 bases at J; junction bases unmatched: 3. CDR3 size: 15 residues. Germline lookup yields CDR1 SGHRS and CDR2 YFSETQ.

This clone has just one count. The rearrangement uses TRBV29-1 and TRBJ2-7, with 11 bases aligning to TRBD1. This CDR3 has 14 residues. The germline V gene has CDR1 SQVTM and CDR2 ANQGSEA. The ends lost 6 bases at V and 5 bases at J; junction bases unmatched: 9. Written as DNA, the CDR3 is TGCAGCGTCAGAACCGGGACAGGGGGGAACGAGCAGTACTTC. This sequence encodes CSVRTGTGGNEQYF.

V usage is TRBV5-5 and J usage is TRBJ2-2, with TRBD1 matching 7 bases. Germline V CDR1 and CDR2: SGHKS, YYEKEE (reference sequence). Trimming removed 7 bases from V and 7 bases from J; junction bases left unmatched: 10. The CDR3 sequence is 14 residues long. CDR3 sequence reads: CASLRSRGNGELFF. Written as DNA, the CDR3 is TGTGCCAGCTTACGGAGCAGGGGGAACGGGGAGCTGTTTTTT.

The chain is built from TRBV18 and TRBJ2-3; perhaps TRBD2 as D (6 bases). The CDR3 is made up of 16 amino acids. The V gene's germline CDR1 is KGHSH and CDR2 LQKENI. Trimming took 4 bases from V and 0 from J, leaving 14 bases between them. CDR3 in amino acids: CASSLTAGGSTDTQYF. The CDR3 nucleotides read TGTGCCAGCTCACTAACGGCAGGAGGGAGCACAGATACGCAGTATTTT.

This chain uses TRBV13 with TRBJ1-1; perhaps TRBD1 as D (6 bases). Trimming pared 1 base from V and 1 base from J, leaving 16 bases between. The CDR3 spans 17 residues. In germline, CDR1 is PRHDT, CDR2 FYEKMQ (reference sequence). CDR3 DNA sequence: TGTGCCAGCAGCTTAGAGTTCCGGGGGGCTGGGAACACTGAAGCTTTCTTT. Protein sequence: CASSLEFRGAGNTEAFF.

The V and J genes are TRBV19 and TRBJ1-1, with unresolved D. CDR1 is LNHDA and CDR2 is SQIVND in the germline V gene (reference sequence). The length of the CDR3 is 15 residues. Trimming stripped 5 bases from V and 3 bases from J, with 16 bases between. The CDR3 reads CASSFSGGEYTEAFF. CDR3 DNA: TGTGCCAGTAGTTTCAGTGGCGGTGAGTACACTGAAGCTTTCTTT.

The chain is built from TRBV5-7 and TRBJ2-7; 9 bases agree with TRBD2. TRBV5-7 is flagged as an ORF with uncertain function. Trimming took 6 bases from V and 2 from J; bases not matched to a gene: 21. This CDR3 is built from 19 residues. The CDR3 nucleotides are TGTGCCAGCATCCCCTTCCAGACTAGCGGCCCAAACCGGGCCTACGAGCAGTACTTC. Amino acid sequence: CASIPFQTSGPNRAYEQYF.

Of note for this clone: One end of the junction fails to match germline, which may point to a read error. The V gene is TRBV5-6, the J gene TRBJ2-5; 13 bases align to TRBD2. This CDR3 is built from 17 residues. Germline lookup yields CDR1 SGHDT and CDR2 YYEEEE. The CDR3 DNA sequence: TGTGCCAGCAGCTTGGGGGGGACTAGCGGGGACCAAGGGACCCAGTACTTC. This codes for CASSLGGTSGDQGTQYF.